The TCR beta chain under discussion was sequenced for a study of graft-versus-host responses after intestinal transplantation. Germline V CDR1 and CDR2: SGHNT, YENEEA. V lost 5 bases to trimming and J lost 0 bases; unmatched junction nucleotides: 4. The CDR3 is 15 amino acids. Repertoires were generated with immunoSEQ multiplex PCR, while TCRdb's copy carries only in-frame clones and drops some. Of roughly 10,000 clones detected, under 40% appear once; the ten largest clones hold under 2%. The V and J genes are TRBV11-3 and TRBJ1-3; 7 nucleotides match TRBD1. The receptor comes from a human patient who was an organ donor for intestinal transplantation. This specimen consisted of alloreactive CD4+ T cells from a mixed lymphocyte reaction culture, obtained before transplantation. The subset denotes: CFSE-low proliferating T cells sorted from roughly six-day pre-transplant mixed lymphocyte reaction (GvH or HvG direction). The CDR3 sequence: CASSAGQYSGNTIYF. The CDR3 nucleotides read TGTGCCAGCAGCGCGGGACAGTACTCTGGAAACACCATATATTTT.